This T cell receptor beta chain appears in the sequencing data of a study of blood T cell repertoires in COVID-19. The V gene's germline CDR1 is SGHNT and CDR2 YYREEE (reference sequence). The CDR3 has 14 amino acids. The germline V and J ends were trimmed by 2 bases and 2 bases, with 8 bases remaining between them. Original data processing: Researchers report that nucleated cell counts were estimated from reference gene primer amplification. Generated by immunoSEQ multiplex PCR, the TCRdb table keeps only in-frame clones and is missing some. The V and J calls and clone size were taken over from that table, and D and trimming were inferred from the DNA. The sample contains 310,000 or so clones, roughly 90% of which appear only once.

The specimen sequenced was PBMCs or T cells enriched from blood (not recorded which). The genes are TRBV5-4 and TRBJ1-3; the D gene is possibly TRBD1 (5 bases). This TCR came from a woman aged 30 to 39 who had recovered from COVID-19. CDR3 amino acids: CASSLGATGNTIYF. For the CDR3, the DNA is TGTGCCAGCAGCTTAGGGGCAACTGGAAACACCATATATTTT.